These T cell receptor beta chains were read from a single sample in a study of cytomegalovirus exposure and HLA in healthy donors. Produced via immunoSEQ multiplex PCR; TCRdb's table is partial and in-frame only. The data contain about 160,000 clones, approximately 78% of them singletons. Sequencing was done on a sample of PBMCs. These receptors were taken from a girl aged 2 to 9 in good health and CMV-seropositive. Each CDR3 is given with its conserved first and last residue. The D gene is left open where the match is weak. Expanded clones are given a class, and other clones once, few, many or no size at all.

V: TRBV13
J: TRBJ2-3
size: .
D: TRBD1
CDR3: CASSWGQATDTQYF
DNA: TGTGCCAGCAGCTGGGGACAGGCTACAGATACGCAGTATTTT

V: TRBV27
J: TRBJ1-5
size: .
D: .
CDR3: CASSFGQRNQPQHF
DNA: TGTGCCAGCAGTTTCGGACAGAGGAATCAGCCCCAGCATTTT

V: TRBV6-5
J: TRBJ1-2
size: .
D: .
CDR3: CASSREWHRGYTF
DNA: TGTGCCAGCAGTCGGGAATGGCATCGTGGCTACACCTTC

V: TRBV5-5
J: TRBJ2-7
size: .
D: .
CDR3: CASSWRWGVNYEQYF
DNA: TGTGCCAGCAGCTGGCGGTGGGGAGTCAACTACGAGCAGTACTTC

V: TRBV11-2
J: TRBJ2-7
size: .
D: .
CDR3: CASSPYLRGTYEQYF
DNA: TGTGCCAGCAGTCCCTATTTAAGGGGGACCTACGAGCAGTACTTC

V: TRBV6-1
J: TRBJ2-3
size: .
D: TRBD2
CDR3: CASSGAGDIDTQYF
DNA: TGTGCCAGCAGCGGAGCGGGAGACATAGATACGCAGTATTTT

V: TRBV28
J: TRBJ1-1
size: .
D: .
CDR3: CASTRPGGSEAFF
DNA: TGTGCCAGCACAAGGCCGGGGGGCTCTGAAGCTTTCTTT

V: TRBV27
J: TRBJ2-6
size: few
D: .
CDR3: CASSRTGANVLTF
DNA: TGTGCCAGCAGCCGGACAGGGGCCAACGTCCTGACTTTC

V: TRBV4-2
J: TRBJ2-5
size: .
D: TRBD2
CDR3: CASSRESGKETQYF
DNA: TGTGCCAGCAGCCGGGAAAGCGGGAAGGAGACCCAGTACTTC

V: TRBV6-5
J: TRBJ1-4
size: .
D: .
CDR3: CASRKPGVEKLFF
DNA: TGTGCCAGCAGAAAACCAGGGGTTGAAAAACTGTTTTTT

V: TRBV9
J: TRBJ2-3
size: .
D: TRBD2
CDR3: CASSLPSWTSGDTQYF
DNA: TGTGCCAGCAGCCTCCCATCCTGGACTAGCGGGGATACGCAGTATTTT

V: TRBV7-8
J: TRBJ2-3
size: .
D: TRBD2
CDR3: CASSFSGRGDTQYF
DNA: TGTGCCAGCAGCTTTAGCGGGAGGGGAGATACGCAGTATTTT

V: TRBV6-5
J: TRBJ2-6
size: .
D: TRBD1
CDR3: CASSYSAGTAPNVLTF
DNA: TGTGCCAGCAGTTACTCTGCCGGGACAGCACCCAACGTCCTGACTTTC

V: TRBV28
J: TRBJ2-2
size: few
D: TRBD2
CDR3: CASSLPRGWSGSSGELFF
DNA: TGTGCCAGCAGTTTACCCCGGGGCTGGAGCGGGAGTTCCGGGGAGCTGTTTTTT

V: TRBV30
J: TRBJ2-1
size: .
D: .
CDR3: CAWSVGEGIEQFF
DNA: TGTGCCTGGAGTGTAGGTGAGGGTATTGAGCAGTTCTTC

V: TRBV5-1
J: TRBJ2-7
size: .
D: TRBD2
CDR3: CASSLGASGPYEQYF
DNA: TGCGCCAGCAGCTTGGGGGCTAGCGGGCCCTACGAGCAGTACTTC

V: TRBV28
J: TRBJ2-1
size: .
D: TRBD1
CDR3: CASSPSTGKGYNEQFF
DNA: TGTGCCAGCAGTCCGTCGACAGGGAAGGGCTACAATGAGCAGTTCTTC

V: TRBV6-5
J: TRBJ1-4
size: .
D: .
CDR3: CASSPGGVGEKLFF
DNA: TGTGCCAGCAGCCCCGGCGGGGTTGGTGAAAAACTGTTTTTT

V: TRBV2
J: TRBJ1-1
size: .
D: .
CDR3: CASYPGLDREAFF
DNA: TGTGCCAGCTATCCGGGACTGGACCGTGAAGCTTTCTTT

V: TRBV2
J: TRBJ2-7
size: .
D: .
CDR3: CASGLARDRFSYEQYF
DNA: TGTGCCAGCGGACTAGCGAGGGACAGGTTCTCCTACGAGCAGTACTTC

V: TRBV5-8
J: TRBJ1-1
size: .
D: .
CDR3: CASSPSTVLNTEAFF
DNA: TGTGCCAGCAGCCCCTCGACTGTCCTCAACACTGAAGCTTTCTTT

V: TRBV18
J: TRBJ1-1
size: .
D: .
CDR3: CASSPQGHSTEAFF
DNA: TGTGCCAGCTCACCCCAGGGACATTCCACTGAAGCTTTCTTT

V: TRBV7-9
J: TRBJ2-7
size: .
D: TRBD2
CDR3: CASSLGRGNVNEQYF
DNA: TGTGCCAGCAGCTTAGGGCGGGGGAATGTCAACGAGCAGTACTTC

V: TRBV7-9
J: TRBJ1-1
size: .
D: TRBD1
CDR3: CASSDKFRGAMNTEAFF
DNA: TGTGCCAGCAGCGATAAATTCAGGGGGGCCATGAACACTGAAGCTTTCTTT

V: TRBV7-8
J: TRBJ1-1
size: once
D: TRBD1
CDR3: CASSLTGYTEAFF
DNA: TGTGCCAGCAGCTTGACAGGGTACACTGAAGCTTTCTTT

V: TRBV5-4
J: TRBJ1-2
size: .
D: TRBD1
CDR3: CASSLRDSYGYTF
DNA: TGTGCCAGCAGCTTGAGGGACAGTTATGGCTACACCTTC

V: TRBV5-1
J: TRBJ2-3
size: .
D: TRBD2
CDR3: CASSLAATSGSTDTQYF
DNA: TGCGCCAGCAGCTTGGCCGCGACTAGCGGGAGCACAGATACGCAGTATTTT

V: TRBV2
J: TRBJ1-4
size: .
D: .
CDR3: CASAGVDSRGEKLFF
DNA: TGTGCCAGCGCGGGAGTGGACAGCCGCGGTGAAAAACTGTTTTTT

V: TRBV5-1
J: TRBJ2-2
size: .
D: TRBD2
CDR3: CASRRTSGDNTGELFF
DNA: TGCGCCAGCAGGAGGACTAGCGGTGACAACACCGGGGAGCTGTTTTTT

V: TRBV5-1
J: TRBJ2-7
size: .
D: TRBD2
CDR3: CASSVLAGAYEQYF
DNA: TGCGCCAGCAGCGTCCTAGCGGGAGCATACGAGCAGTACTTC

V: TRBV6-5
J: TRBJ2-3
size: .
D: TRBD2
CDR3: CASTQSGIGTDTQYF
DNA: TGTGCCAGCACCCAAAGCGGGATCGGCACAGATACGCAGTATTTT

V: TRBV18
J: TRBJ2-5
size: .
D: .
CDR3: CASSPLGAQETQYF
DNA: TGTGCCAGCTCACCGCTGGGGGCCCAAGAGACCCAGTACTTC

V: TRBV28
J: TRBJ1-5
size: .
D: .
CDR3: CASSLGGLQPQHF
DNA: TGTGCCAGCAGCCTGGGGGGATTACAGCCCCAGCATTTT

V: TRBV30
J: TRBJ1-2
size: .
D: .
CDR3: CAWNPRGYSGYTF
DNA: TGTGCCTGGAACCCCCGGGGGTACAGTGGCTACACCTTC

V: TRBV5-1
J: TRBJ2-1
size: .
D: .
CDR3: CASSLVLGESEQFF
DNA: TGCGCCAGCAGCTTGGTGTTGGGCGAATCTGAGCAGTTCTTC

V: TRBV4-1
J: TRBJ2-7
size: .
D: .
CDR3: CASSQVWGSPYEQYF
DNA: TGCGCCAGCAGCCAAGTTTGGGGCAGCCCCTACGAGCAGTACTTC

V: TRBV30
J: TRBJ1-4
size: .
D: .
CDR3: CAWRGRITNEKLFF
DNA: TGTGCCTGGAGGGGGCGCATTACTAATGAAAAACTGTTTTTT

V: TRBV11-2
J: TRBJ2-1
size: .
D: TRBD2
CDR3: CASSSRVGGRFTYNEQFF
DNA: TGTGCCAGCAGCTCTCGGGTTGGCGGGAGGTTTACCTACAATGAGCAGTTCTTC

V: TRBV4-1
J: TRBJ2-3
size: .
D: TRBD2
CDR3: CASSQSVPGRGTDTQYF
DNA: TGCGCCAGCAGCCAATCGGTACCGGGGAGGGGTACAGATACGCAGTATTTT

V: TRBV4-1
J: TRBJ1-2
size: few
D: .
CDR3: CASSQDIWAYGYTF
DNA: TGCGCCAGCAGCCAAGATATTTGGGCCTATGGCTACACCTTC

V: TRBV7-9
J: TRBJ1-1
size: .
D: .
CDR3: CASIEGLEGEAFF
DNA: TGTGCCAGCATCGAAGGACTAGAGGGAGAAGCTTTCTTT

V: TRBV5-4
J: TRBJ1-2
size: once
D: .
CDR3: CASSLALSFAGNPANYGYTF
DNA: TGTGCCAGCAGCTTGGCCCTAAGTTTTGCAGGGAACCCCGCGAACTATGGCTACACCTTC

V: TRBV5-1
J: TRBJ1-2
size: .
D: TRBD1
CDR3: CASSTTGGSNGYTF
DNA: TGCGCCAGCAGCACCACAGGGGGCTCAAATGGCTACACCTTC

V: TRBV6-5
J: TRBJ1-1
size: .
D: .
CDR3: CASSYDSVNTEAFF
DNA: TGTGCCAGCAGTTACGACAGCGTGAACACTGAAGCTTTCTTT

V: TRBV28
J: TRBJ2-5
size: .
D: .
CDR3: CATLSLTEVQETQYF
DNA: TGTGCCACCCTGAGCTTAACGGAGGTACAAGAGACCCAGTACTTC

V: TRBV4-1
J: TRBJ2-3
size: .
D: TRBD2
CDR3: CASSQVTALLAGRGTQYF
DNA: TGCGCCAGCAGCCAAGTTACGGCCCTGCTAGCGGGGAGAGGTACGCAGTATTTT

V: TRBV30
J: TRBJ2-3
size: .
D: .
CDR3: CAWRAGGTDTQYF
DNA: TGTGCCTGGAGGGCAGGGGGCACAGATACGCAGTATTTT

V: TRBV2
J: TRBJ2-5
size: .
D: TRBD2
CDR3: CASRSGTSGSWETQYF
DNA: TGTGCCAGCAGGTCGGGGACTAGCGGGAGTTGGGAGACCCAGTACTTC